What follows is one T cell receptor beta chain and its context. This may be a read error: a much more frequent sequence differs by one nucleotide. Clinical symptoms, serum thyroxine and TRAb, thyroid ultrasound and orbital computed tomography together formed the diagnostic basis. The CDR3 consists of 17 residues. CDR1 is SGHNT and CDR2 is YYREEE in the germline V gene (reference sequence). This specimen comes from a study of T cells in Graves' hyperthyroidism and ophthalmopathy. Amplification targeted TCR beta CDR3 regions from RNA transcripts. HTBI primers were employed in a first-round RT-PCR of the TCR CDR3. TCRdb reprocessed the multiplex PCR reads via MiXCR and lists one record per CDR3 protein. The table lists fewer than 600,000 distinct CDR3 sequences, roughly 14% of them singletons.

Material: blood. The chain recombines TRBV5-4 with TRBJ2-7, with 9 bases matching TRBD2. The TCR comes from a young woman with Graves' hyperthyroidism. CDR3 DNA sequence: TGTGCCAGCAGCGGGGGGAGTAGCGGGGGCAGCTCCCACGAGCAGTACTTC. Protein sequence: CASSGGSSGGSSHEQYF.